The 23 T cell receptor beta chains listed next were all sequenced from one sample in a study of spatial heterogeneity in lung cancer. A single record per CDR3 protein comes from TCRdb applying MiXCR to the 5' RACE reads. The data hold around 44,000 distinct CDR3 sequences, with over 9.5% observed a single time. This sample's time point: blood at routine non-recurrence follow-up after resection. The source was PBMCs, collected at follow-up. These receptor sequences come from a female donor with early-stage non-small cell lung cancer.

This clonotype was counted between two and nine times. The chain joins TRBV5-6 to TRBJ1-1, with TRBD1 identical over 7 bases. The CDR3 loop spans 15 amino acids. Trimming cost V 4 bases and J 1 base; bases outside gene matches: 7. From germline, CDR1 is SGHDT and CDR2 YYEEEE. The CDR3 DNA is TGTGCCAGCAGCCTCCTAGGGGGCAGGAACACTGAAGCTTTCTTT. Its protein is CASSLLGGRNTEAFF.

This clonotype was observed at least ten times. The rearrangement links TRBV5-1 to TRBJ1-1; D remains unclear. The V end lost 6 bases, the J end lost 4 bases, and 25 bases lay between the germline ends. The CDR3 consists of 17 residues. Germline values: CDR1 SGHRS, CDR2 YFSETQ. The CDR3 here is CASTLFGVPLGGTEAFF. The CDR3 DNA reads TGCGCCAGCACACTTTTTGGGGTTCCTTTGGGAGGCACTGAAGCTTTCTTT.

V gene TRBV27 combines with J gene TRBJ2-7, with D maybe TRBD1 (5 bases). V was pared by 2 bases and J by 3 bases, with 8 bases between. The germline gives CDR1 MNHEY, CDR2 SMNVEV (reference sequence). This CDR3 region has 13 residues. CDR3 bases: TGTGCCAGCAGTTTAAGCAGGGACTACGAGCAGTACTTC. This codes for CASSLSRDYEQYF.

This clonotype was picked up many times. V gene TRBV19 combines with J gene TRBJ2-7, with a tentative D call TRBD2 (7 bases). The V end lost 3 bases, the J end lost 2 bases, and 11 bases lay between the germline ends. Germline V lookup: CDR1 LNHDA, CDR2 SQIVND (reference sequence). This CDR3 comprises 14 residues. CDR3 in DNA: TGTGCCAGTAGTATGGGAGGGACACCCTACGAGCAGTACTTC. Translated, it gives CASSMGGTPYEQYF.

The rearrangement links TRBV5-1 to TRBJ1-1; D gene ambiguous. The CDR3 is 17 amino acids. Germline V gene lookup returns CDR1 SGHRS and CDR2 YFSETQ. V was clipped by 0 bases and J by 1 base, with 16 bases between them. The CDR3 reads CASSLAQTADGNTEAFF. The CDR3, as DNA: TGCGCCAGCAGCTTGGCTCAAACGGCAGATGGGAACACTGAAGCTTTCTTT.

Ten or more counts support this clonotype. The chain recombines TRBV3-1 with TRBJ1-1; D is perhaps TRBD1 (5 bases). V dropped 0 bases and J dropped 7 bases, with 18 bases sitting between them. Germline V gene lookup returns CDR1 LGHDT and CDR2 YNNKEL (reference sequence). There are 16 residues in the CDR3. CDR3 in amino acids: CASSQDRGRVRGEAFF. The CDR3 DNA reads TGTGCCAGCAGCCAAGATCGGGGGAGGGTACGAGGTGAAGCTTTCTTT.

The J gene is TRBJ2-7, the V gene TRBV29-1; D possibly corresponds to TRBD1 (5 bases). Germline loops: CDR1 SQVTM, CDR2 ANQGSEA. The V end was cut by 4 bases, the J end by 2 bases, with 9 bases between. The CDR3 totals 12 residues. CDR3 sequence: CSVVDSPYEQYF. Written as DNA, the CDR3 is TGCAGCGTTGTTGACAGTCCCTACGAGCAGTACTTC.

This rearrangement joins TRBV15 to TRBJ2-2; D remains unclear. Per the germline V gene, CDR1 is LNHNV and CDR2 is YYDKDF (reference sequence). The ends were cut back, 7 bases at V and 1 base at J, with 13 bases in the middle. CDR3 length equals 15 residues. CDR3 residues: CATTEVDLNTGELFF. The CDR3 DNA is TGTGCCACCACTGAGGTGGACCTGAACACCGGGGAGCTGTTTTTT.

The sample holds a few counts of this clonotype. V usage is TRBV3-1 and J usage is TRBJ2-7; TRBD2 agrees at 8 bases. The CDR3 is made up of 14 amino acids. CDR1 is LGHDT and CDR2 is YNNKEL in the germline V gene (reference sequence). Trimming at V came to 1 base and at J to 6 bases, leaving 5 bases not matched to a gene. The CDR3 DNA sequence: TGTGCCAGCAGCCAAGCCGGACTAGCTAGCGAGCAGTACTTC. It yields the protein CASSQAGLASEQYF.

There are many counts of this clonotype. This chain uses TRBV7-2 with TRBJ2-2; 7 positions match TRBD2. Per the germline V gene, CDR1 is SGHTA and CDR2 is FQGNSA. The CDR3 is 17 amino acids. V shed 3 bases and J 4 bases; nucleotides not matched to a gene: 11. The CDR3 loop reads CASSFRRLAGPTGELFF. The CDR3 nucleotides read TGTGCCAGCAGCTTCCGACGTTTAGCGGGTCCCACCGGGGAGCTGTTTTTT.

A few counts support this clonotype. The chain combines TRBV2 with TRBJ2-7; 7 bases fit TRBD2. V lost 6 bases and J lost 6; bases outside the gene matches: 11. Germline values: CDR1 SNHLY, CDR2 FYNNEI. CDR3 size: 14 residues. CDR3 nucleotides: TGTGCCAGCAGCCAGGAGGGGAGGGTCGGCGAGCAGTACTTC. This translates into CASSQEGRVGEQYF.

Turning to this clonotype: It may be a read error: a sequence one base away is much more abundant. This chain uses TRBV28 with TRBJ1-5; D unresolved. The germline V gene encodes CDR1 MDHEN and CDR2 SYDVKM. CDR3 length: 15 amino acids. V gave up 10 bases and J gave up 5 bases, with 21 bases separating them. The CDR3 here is CANKLAGTSHQPQHF. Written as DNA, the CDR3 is TGTGCCAACAAGCTGGCCGGAACCTCCCATCAGCCCCAGCATTTT.

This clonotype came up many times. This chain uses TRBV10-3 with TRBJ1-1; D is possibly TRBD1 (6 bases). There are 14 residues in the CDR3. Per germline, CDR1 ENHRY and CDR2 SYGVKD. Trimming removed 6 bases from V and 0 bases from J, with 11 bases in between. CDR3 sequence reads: CAIRLGQLNTEAFF. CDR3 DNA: TGTGCCATCAGGCTCGGACAGTTGAACACTGAAGCTTTCTTT.

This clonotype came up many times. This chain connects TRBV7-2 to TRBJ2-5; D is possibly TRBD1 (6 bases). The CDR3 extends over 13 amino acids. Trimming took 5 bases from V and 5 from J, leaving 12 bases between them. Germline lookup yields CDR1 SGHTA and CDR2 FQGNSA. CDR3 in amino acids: CASSRTGSETQYF. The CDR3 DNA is TGTGCCAGCAGCAGAACAGGGTCCGAGACCCAGTACTTC.

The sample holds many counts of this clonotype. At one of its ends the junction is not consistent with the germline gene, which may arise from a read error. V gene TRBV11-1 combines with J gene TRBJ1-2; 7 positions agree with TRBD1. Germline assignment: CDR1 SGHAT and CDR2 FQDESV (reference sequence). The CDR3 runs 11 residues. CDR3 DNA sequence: TGTGCCAGCATCCTTAAGTGGGACAGCTTCTTC. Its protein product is CASILKWDSFF.

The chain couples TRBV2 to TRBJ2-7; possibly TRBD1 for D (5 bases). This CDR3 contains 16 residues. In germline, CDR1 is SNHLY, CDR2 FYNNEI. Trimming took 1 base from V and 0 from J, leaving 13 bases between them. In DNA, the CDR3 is TGTGCCAGCAGTGAAGGGAAGGGGCTCTTCTCCTACGAGCAGTACTTC. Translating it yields CASSEGKGLFSYEQYF.

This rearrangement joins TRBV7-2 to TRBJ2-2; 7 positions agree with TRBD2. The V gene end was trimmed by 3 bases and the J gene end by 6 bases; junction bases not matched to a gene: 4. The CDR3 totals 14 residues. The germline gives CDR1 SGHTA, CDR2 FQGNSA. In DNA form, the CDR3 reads TGTGCCAGCAGCTTCCGGGGGGACTCCGGGGAGCTGTTTTTT. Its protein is CASSFRGDSGELFF.

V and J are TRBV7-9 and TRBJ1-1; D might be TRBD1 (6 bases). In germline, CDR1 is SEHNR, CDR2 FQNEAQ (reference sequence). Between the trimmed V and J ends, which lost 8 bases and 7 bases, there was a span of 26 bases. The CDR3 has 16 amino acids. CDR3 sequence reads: CASQDRPWGNSGEAFF. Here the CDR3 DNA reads TGTGCCAGCCAGGACAGACCTTGGGGTAATTCGGGTGAAGCTTTCTTT.

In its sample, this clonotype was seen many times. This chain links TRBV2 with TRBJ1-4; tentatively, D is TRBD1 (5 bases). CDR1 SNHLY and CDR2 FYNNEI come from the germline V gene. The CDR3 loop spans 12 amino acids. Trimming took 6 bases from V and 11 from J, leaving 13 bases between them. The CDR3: CASSGQGGKLFF. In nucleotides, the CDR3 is TGTGCCAGCAGCGGGCAGGGCGGGAAACTGTTTTTT.

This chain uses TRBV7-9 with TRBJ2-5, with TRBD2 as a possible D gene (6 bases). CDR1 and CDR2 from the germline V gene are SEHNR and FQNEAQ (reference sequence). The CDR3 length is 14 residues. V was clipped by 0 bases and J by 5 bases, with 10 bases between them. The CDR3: CASSLAAGWETQYF. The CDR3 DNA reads TGTGCCAGCAGCTTAGCGGCGGGATGGGAGACCCAGTACTTC.

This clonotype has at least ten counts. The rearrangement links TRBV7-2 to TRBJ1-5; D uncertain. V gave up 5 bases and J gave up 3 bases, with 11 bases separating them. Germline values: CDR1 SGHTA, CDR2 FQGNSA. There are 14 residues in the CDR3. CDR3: CASSRTDSNQPQHF. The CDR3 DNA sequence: TGTGCCAGCAGCCGGACGGATTCCAATCAGCCCCAGCATTTT.

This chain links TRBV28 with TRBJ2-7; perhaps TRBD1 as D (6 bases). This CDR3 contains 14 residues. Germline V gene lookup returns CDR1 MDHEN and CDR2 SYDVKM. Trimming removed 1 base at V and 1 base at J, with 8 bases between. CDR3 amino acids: CASSLLQGSYEQYF. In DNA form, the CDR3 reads TGTGCCAGCAGTTTATTACAGGGATCCTACGAGCAGTACTTC.

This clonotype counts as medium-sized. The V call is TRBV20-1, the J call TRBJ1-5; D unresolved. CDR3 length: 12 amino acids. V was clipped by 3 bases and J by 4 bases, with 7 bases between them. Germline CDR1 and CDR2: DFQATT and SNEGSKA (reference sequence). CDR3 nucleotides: TGCAGTGCTAGGCGCTGGAATCAGCCCCAGCATTTT. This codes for CSARRWNQPQHF.